Following are 30 T cell receptor beta chains from one sample sequenced in a study of radiation and T cells in renal cell carcinoma. The method was immunoSEQ multiplex PCR; TCRdb's version includes in-frame clones alone and lacks a portion of them. Of 70,000 to 100,000 clones listed, over 65% are singletons. Sample time point: baseline pretreatment blood. Sample treatment: 15 Gy SBRT to primary tumor, nephrectomy 4 weeks later. The specimen comprised blood, sampled from a patient whose treatment included radiotherapy and nephrectomy. Source of these receptors: a man in his fifties or sixties with renal cell carcinoma.

V gene TRBV7-9 combines with J gene TRBJ2-1, with 7 positions matching TRBD2. V was clipped by 1 base and J by 0 bases; unmatched bases: 0. This CDR3 is built from 15 residues. Germline V lookup: CDR1 SEHNR, CDR2 FQNEAQ (reference sequence). This CDR3 reads CASSLGGGSYNEQFF. As DNA, the CDR3 is TGTGCCAGCAGCTTAGGCGGGGGCTCCTACAATGAGCAGTTCTTC.

The DNA for the CDR3 is TGTGCCAGCAGCTTAAATGGGCACCAGGTCTACGAGCAGTACTTC. This gives the protein CASSLNGHQVYEQYF. The chain has TRBV7-2 and TRBJ2-7, with D unclear. The CDR3 contains 15 residues. CDR1 is SGHTA and CDR2 is FQGNSA in the germline V gene. Between the trimmed V and J ends, which lost 2 bases and 3 bases, there was a span of 14 bases.

The rearrangement uses TRBV27 and TRBJ2-2; D might be TRBD2 (6 bases). The CDR3 totals 15 residues. Trimming left V 3 bases short and J 7 bases short, with 15 bases between. Germline V gene sequence: CDR1 MNHEY, CDR2 SMNVEV (reference sequence). The CDR3, as DNA: TGTGCCAGCAGTTTTCGCGGGAAAGGTGGCGGGGAGCTGTTTTTT. This translates into CASSFRGKGGGELFF.

Details on this clone: A junction end diverges from the germline sequence, so it may reflect a read error. The V call is TRBV6-1, the J call TRBJ2-1; 10 bases line up with TRBD2. The CDR3 contains 15 residues. CDR1 MNHNS and CDR2 SASEGT come from the germline V gene. CDR3 sequence reads: CASSEAGGPYNEQFF. CDR3 in DNA: TGTGCCAGCAGCGAAGCGGGAGGGCCGTACAATGAGCAGTTCTTC.

This clone was observed a single time. The rearrangement links TRBV11-2 to TRBJ2-7, with 11 bases that match TRBD1. The J segment lost 7 bases and the V segment lost 0 bases, leaving 11 bases of the junction unmatched. The CDR3 covers 17 residues. The germline V gene encodes CDR1 SGHAT and CDR2 FQNNGV. The DNA for the CDR3 is TGTGCCAGCAGCTTAGATCTTCCGGGACAGGGGGTCGGGGAGCAGTACTTC. Residues: CASSLDLPGQGVGEQYF.

This rearrangement joins TRBV27 to TRBJ1-4, with 12 positions matching TRBD1. V gave up 2 bases and J gave up 8 bases; unmatched junction bases: 12. Per germline, CDR1 MNHEY and CDR2 SMNVEV (reference sequence). The CDR3 loop spans 18 amino acids. The CDR3 reads CASSLVGTGGAPGEKLFF. CDR3 in DNA: TGTGCCAGCAGTTTAGTGGGGACAGGGGGCGCCCCCGGAGAAAAACTGTTTTTT.

This rearrangement joins TRBV7-2 to TRBJ1-5; 7 bases map to TRBD1. Per the germline V gene, CDR1 is SGHTA and CDR2 is FQGNSA. V lost 5 bases and J lost 4; bases outside the gene matches: 8. This CDR3 has 15 residues. The CDR3 sequence: CASSRAGTANQPQHF. The CDR3 DNA is TGTGCCAGCAGCCGGGCGGGGACAGCTAATCAGCCCCAGCATTTT.

The chain recombines TRBV5-1 with TRBJ2-7; 9 bases agree with TRBD2. V was pared by 3 bases and J by 0 bases, with 10 bases of the junction left unmatched. CDR1 and CDR2 (germline): SGHRS, YFSETQ. The CDR3 length is 17 residues. The CDR3 coding sequence is TGCGCCAGCAGCTGGGAGGGTAGCGGGAGCCCCTCCTACGAGCAGTACTTC. Translating it yields CASSWEGSGSPSYEQYF.

The chain has TRBV6-5 and TRBJ2-1, with 11 nucleotides matching TRBD2. The CDR3 sequence is 14 residues long. Losses at the gene ends were 5 bases for V and 6 bases for J; bases not matched to a gene: 3. The V gene's germline CDR1 is MNHEY and CDR2 SVGAGI. CDR3 DNA sequence: TGTGCCAGCAGTGCACTAGCGGGAGCCAATGAGCAGTTCTTC. This gives the protein CASSALAGANEQFF.

The chain links TRBV7-8 to TRBJ2-1, with D perhaps matching TRBD1 or TRBD2 (5 bases each). The CDR3 is 16 amino acids. The germline V gene encodes CDR1 SGHVS and CDR2 FQNEAQ. Trimming took off 1 base at V and 7 bases at J, with 17 bases between the two ends. In nucleotides, the CDR3 is TGTGCCAGCAGCTTAGGGGTGGGGGTACAAAGAAATGAGCAGTTCTTC. Its protein is CASSLGVGVQRNEQFF. The variable domain in full, completed from reference TRBV7-8 and TRBJ2-1, reads GAGVSQSPRYKVAKRGQDVALRCDPISGHVSLFWYQQALGQGPEFLTYFQNEAQLDKSGLPSDRFFAERPEGSVSTLKIQRTQQEDSAVYLCASSLGVGVQRNEQFFGPGTRLTVL.

This chain joins TRBV29-1 and TRBJ1-1; perhaps TRBD1 as D (6 bases). The CDR3 is 12 residues long. CDR1 SQVTM and CDR2 ANQGSEA come from the germline V gene. V was pared by 7 bases and J by 5 bases, with 14 bases between. In DNA, the CDR3 is TGCAGCGCCCGGGGGGGGCAGACTGAAGCTTTCTTT. It codes for CSARGGQTEAFF.

This clone was seen a single time. CDR3 DNA: TGTGCCAGCAGTTTATGGGCGCACCCCTCCGTTGGGGAATCCTACGAGCAGTACTTC. As protein: CASSLWAHPSVGESYEQYF. The chain employs TRBV27 and TRBJ2-7; no clear D gene. Trimming took 1 base from V and 1 from J, leaving 23 bases between them. CDR1 is MNHEY and CDR2 is SMNVEV in the germline V gene (reference sequence). CDR3 length equals 19 residues.

The V call is TRBV27, the J call TRBJ2-7; 8 bases are shared with TRBD1. This CDR3 has 13 amino acids. Trimming took 5 bases from V and 1 from J; bases not matched to a gene: 1. From germline, CDR1 is MNHEY and CDR2 SMNVEV (reference sequence). The CDR3 is CASSRQGSYEQYF. For the CDR3, the DNA is TGTGCCAGCAGTCGACAGGGGTCCTACGAGCAGTACTTC.

This rearrangement joins TRBV13 to TRBJ1-4; no clear D. The V end was cut by 4 bases, the J end by 4 bases, with 13 bases between. Germline values: CDR1 PRHDT, CDR2 FYEKMQ (reference sequence). CDR3 length: 15 residues. The CDR3 DNA reads as TGTGCCAGCAGCTCGCGACCGAGCCATAATGAAAAACTGTTTTTT. Protein sequence: CASSSRPSHNEKLFF.

The chain combines TRBV29-1 with TRBJ1-1; the match to TRBD1 covers 7 bases. The junction had 9 bases not matched to a gene; V was cut back by 3 bases and J by 5 bases. Germline CDR1 and CDR2: SQVTM and ANQGSEA. CDR3 length: 14 amino acids. CDR3 in DNA: TGCAGCGTTGACCTCCCCAGGGGGGGTACTGAAGCTTTCTTT. Protein product: CSVDLPRGGTEAFF.

The V call is TRBV7-7, the J call TRBJ2-1; 10 nucleotides line up with TRBD2. V shed 4 bases and J 0 bases; nucleotides not matched to a gene: 9. In germline, CDR1 is SSHAT, CDR2 FNYEAQ (reference sequence). The CDR3 runs to 18 residues. The CDR3 region is CASSSVAGGIGSYNEQFF. The DNA for the CDR3 is TGTGCCAGCAGCTCCGTAGCGGGAGGAATCGGCTCCTACAATGAGCAGTTCTTC.

The J gene is TRBJ1-4, the V gene TRBV19; D is undetermined. The CDR3 length is 13 residues. V dropped 7 bases and J dropped 5 bases, with 11 bases sitting between them. Looked up from germline, CDR1 is LNHDA and CDR2 is SQIVND (reference sequence). This CDR3 reads CASTTFGNEKLFF. The CDR3 DNA reads as TGTGCCAGTACCACCTTCGGGAATGAAAAACTGTTTTTT.

This chain links TRBV5-5 with TRBJ2-7; possible D gene TRBD2, 6 bases. V was pared by 2 bases and J by 0 bases, with 9 bases between. CDR1 and CDR2 (germline): SGHKS, YYEKEE (reference sequence). This CDR3 has 14 amino acids. The CDR3 sequence is CASSFTSPSYEQYF. As DNA, the CDR3 is TGTGCCAGCAGCTTTACTAGCCCCTCCTACGAGCAGTACTTC.

V gene TRBV18 combines with J gene TRBJ1-2; D not resolved. Looked up from germline, CDR1 is KGHSH and CDR2 is LQKENI. V was clipped by 3 bases and J by 4 bases, with 18 bases between them. The CDR3 consists of 16 residues. CDR3 coding DNA: TGTGCCAGCTCACCGTCCCAGGCGGACGACATCTATGGCTACACCTTC. It yields the protein CASSPSQADDIYGYTF.

CDR3 protein: CASRRDFSYEQYF. The DNA of the CDR3 is TGTGCCAGCAGGCGGGACTTTTCTTACGAGCAGTACTTC. The chain has TRBV27 and TRBJ2-7; possibly TRBD2 for D (6 bases). V dropped 6 bases and J dropped 4 bases, with 13 bases sitting between them. From germline, CDR1 is MNHEY and CDR2 SMNVEV (reference sequence). This CDR3 has 13 residues.

J is TRBJ1-5 and V is TRBV7-2; D ambiguous. Germline lookup yields CDR1 SGHTA and CDR2 FQGNSA. The V end was cut by 4 bases, the J end by 9 bases, with 22 bases between. The CDR3 totals 16 residues. CDR3 nucleotides: TGTGCCAGCAGCTCTAGACCCCCCGACACGGACGGGCCCCAGCATTTT. Translation: CASSSRPPDTDGPQHF.

The chain links TRBV7-9 to TRBJ2-2, with 12 positions matching TRBD2. This CDR3 has 16 residues. Per the germline V gene, CDR1 is SEHNR and CDR2 is FQNEAQ (reference sequence). J lost 6 bases, V lost 5 bases, and 7 bases had no gene match. The CDR3 loop reads CASSLTSGRLAGELFF. CDR3 coding DNA: TGTGCCAGCAGCCTGACTAGCGGGAGATTGGCCGGGGAGCTGTTTTTT.

The chain recombines TRBV6-6 with TRBJ2-7; 8 nucleotides agree with TRBD1. The trim removed 8 bases at V and 6 bases at J, leaving 12 bases unmatched. The CDR3 has 14 amino acids. Germline values: CDR1 MNHNY, CDR2 SVGAGI (reference sequence). This CDR3 is CASGPGQGGSEQYF. In DNA form, the CDR3 reads TGTGCCAGCGGTCCAGGACAGGGCGGTTCCGAGCAGTACTTC.

This sequence joins TRBV5-1 and TRBJ1-2; the D gene is possibly TRBD1 (5 bases). This CDR3 has 16 amino acids. Per germline, CDR1 SGHRS and CDR2 YFSETQ. V lost 0 bases and J lost 6, with 18 bases in between. CDR3 amino acids: CASSLAGLAGQDGYTF. For the CDR3, the DNA is TGCGCCAGCAGCTTGGCCGGTTTAGCGGGGCAGGATGGCTACACCTTC.

CDR3 region: CASSTNRESYEQYF. The DNA for the CDR3 is TGTGCCAGCAGTACCAACAGGGAGTCCTACGAGCAGTACTTC. The chain uses TRBV6-1 and TRBJ2-7, with TRBD1 as a possible D gene (6 bases). The CDR3 runs 14 residues. Germline V gene lookup returns CDR1 MNHNS and CDR2 SASEGT. With 5 bases removed from V and 1 base from J, the gap between germline ends came to 12 bases.

In this sample, this clone turned up a few times. V and J are TRBV7-2 and TRBJ1-1; D call uncertain. The CDR3 sequence is 12 residues long. The ends were cut back, 5 bases at V and 5 bases at J, with 9 bases in the middle. Germline values: CDR1 SGHTA, CDR2 FQGNSA. This CDR3 reads CASSPQRTEAFF. The CDR3 DNA is TGTGCCAGCAGCCCGCAGAGGACTGAAGCTTTCTTT.

The V gene is TRBV7-2, the J gene TRBJ2-7; tentative D call: TRBD2 (5 bases). Trimming removed 3 bases at V and 2 bases at J, with 11 bases between. The CDR3 totals 14 residues. CDR1 and CDR2 from the germline V gene are SGHTA and FQGNSA. CDR3 nucleotides: TGTGCCAGCAGCTTCGGCGGGTCAACCTACGAGCAGTACTTC. Its protein is CASSFGGSTYEQYF. Filled out from reference TRBV7-2 and TRBJ2-7, the complete variable domain reads GAGVSQSPSNKVTEKGKDVELRCDPISGHTALYWYRQSLGQGLEFLIYFQGNSAPDKSGLPSDRFSAERTGGSVSTLTIQRTQQEDSAVYLCASSFGGSTYEQYFGPGTRLTVT.

The CDR3, as DNA: TGTGCCAGCAACTACCAAGGTGCCTCCTATGGCTACACCTTC. This codes for CASNYQGASYGYTF. J is TRBJ1-2 and V is TRBV6-1; D not resolved. There are 14 residues in the CDR3. Per germline, CDR1 MNHNS and CDR2 SASEGT. V lost 7 bases and J 4 bases, leaving 16 bases between the germline ends.

In its sample, this clone was seen once. The J gene is TRBJ1-5, the V gene TRBV4-3; possibly TRBD1 for D (6 bases). CDR1 LGHNA and CDR2 YSLEER come from the germline V gene. V lost 0 bases and J 3 bases, leaving 12 bases between the germline ends. This CDR3 has 16 amino acids. CDR3 region: CASSQEGQGTNQPQHF. The CDR3 coding sequence is TGCGCCAGCAGCCAAGAAGGGCAGGGGACCAATCAGCCCCAGCATTTT.

This clone was found a few times. V is TRBV7-9 and J is TRBJ2-7; TRBD1 might be the D (5 bases). V was shortened by 5 bases and J by 2 bases, with 13 bases between the two germline ends. In germline, CDR1 is SEHNR, CDR2 FQNEAQ (reference sequence). This CDR3 contains 14 residues. This CDR3 is CASSTRLGAYEQYF. The CDR3 DNA is TGTGCCAGCAGCACGCGATTAGGGGCCTACGAGCAGTACTTC.